This TCR beta chain was obtained from a study of blood T cell repertoires in COVID-19. At the level of the study: COVID-19 samples from acute and convalescent phases originated in the United States, Italy and Spain. T cells, B-cell-depleted T cells, or PBMCs supplied cDNA or gDNA.

While infection was still active, Seattle patients were enrolled and then followed longitudinally. Per the authors' pipeline: Using reference gene primer amplification, nucleated cell counts were estimated. The protocol was immunoSEQ multiplex PCR, while the TCRdb copy is restricted to in-frame clones and leaves out a portion. The V and J calls and clone size come from that table; D and trimming were worked out from the DNA. In the table there are 160,000 or so clones, approximately 87% of which are singletons. The CDR3 is 12 residues long. V lost 7 bases, J lost 7 bases, and 3 bases stayed unmatched.

The V call is TRBV12-3 or TRBV12-4, the J call TRBJ1-4, with 7 bases fitting TRBD1. This clonotype originated in a woman in her 70s with COVID-19, enrolled during active disease. The sample comprised peripheral blood. The CDR3 protein is CASNRGSEKLFF. The CDR3 nucleotides read TGTGCCAGCAACAGGGGAAGTGAAAAACTGTTTTTT.